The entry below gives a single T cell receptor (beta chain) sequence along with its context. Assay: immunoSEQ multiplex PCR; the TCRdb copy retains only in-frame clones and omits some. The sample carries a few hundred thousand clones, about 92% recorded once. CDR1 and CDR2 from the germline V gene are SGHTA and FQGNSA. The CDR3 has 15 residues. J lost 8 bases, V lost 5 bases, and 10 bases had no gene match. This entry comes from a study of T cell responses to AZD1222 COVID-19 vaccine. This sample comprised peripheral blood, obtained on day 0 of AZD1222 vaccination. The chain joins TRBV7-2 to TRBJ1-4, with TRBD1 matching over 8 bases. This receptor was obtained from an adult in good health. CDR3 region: CASSLNTGGGEKLFF. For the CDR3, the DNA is TGTGCCAGCAGCCTAAATACAGGGGGAGGGGAAAAACTGTTTTTT. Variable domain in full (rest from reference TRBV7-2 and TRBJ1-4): GAGVSQSPSNKVTEKGKDVELRCDPISGHTALYWYRQSLGQGLEFLIYFQGNSAPDKSGLPSDRFSAERTGGSVSTLTIQRTQQEDSAVYLCASSLNTGGGEKLFFGSGTQLSVL.